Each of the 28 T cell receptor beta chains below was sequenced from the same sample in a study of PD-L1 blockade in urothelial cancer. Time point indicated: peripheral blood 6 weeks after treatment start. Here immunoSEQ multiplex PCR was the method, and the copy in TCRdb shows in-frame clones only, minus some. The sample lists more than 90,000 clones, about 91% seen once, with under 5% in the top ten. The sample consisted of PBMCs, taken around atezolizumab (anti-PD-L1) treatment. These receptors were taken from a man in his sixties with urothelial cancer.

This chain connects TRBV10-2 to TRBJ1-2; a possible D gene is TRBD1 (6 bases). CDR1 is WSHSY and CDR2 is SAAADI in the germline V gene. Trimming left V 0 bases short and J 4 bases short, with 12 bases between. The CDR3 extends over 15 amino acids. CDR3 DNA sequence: TGCGCCAGCAGTGAGTCCGGACAGCCGTTCTATGGCTACACCTTC. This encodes CASSESGQPFYGYTF.

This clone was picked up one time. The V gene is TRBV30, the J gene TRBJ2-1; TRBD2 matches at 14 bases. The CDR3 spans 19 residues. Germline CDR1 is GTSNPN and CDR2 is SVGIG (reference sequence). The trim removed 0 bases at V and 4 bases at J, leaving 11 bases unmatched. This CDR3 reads CAWSVPNGLAGGQYNEQFF. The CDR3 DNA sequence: TGTGCCTGGAGTGTACCAAATGGACTAGCGGGAGGACAATACAATGAGCAGTTCTTC.

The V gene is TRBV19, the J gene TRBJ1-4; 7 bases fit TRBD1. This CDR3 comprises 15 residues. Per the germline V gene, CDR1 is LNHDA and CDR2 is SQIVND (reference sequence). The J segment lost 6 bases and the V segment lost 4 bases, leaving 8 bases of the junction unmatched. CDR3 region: CASSTRTGSDEKLFF. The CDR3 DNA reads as TGTGCCAGTAGTACCCGGACAGGATCGGATGAAAAACTGTTTTTT.

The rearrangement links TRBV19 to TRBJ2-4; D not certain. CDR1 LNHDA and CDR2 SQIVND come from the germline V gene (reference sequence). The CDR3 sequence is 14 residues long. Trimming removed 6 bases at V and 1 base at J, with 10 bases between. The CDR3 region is CASSKHHAKNIQYF. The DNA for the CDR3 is TGTGCCAGTAGCAAACACCATGCCAAAAACATTCAGTACTTC.

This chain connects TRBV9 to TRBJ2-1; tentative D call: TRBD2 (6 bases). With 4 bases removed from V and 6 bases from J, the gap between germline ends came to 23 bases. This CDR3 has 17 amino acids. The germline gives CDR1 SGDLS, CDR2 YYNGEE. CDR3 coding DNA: TGTGCCAGCAGCCCCCTAGTGTTGGGGGGTTGGGGCAATGAGCAGTTCTTC. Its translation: CASSPLVLGGWGNEQFF.

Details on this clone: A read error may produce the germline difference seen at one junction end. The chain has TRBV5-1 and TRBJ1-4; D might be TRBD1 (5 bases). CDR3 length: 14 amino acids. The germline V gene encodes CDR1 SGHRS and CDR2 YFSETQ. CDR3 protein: CASSFGRANEKLFF. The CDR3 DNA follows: TGCGCCAGCAGCTTCGGCAGGGCTAACGAAAAACTGTTTTTT.

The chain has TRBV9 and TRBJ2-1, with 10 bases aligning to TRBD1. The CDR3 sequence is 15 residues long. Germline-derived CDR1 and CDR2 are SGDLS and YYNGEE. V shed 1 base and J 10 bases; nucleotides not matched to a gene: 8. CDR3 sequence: CASSVSGTGVSEQFF. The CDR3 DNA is TGTGCCAGCAGCGTATCCGGGACAGGGGTATCCGAGCAGTTCTTC.

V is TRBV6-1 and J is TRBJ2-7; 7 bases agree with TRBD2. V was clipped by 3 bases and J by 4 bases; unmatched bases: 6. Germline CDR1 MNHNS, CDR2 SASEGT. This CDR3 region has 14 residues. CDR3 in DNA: TGTGCCAGCAGTGAGCGGGGTAGCGGGTACGAGCAGTACTTC. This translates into CASSERGSGYEQYF.

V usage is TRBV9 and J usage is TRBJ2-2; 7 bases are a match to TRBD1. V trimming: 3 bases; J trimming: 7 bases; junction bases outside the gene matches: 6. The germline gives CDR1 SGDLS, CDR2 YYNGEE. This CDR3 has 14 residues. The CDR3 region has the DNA TGTGCCAGCAGCGCCGGGACAGTGCTCGGGGAGCTGTTTTTT. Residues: CASSAGTVLGELFF. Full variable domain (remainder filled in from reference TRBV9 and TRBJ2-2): DSGVTQTPKHLITATGQRVTLRCSPRSGDLSVYWYQQSLDQGLQFLIQYYNGEERAKGNILERFSAQQFPDLHSELNLSSLELGDSALYFCASSAGTVLGELFFGEGSRLTVL.

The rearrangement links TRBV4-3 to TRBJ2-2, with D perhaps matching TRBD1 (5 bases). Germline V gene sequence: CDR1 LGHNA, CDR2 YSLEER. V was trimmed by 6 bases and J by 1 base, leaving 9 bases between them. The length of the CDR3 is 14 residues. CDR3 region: CASSLGQNTGELFF. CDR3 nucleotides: TGCGCCAGCAGTCTCGGACAGAACACCGGGGAGCTGTTTTTT.

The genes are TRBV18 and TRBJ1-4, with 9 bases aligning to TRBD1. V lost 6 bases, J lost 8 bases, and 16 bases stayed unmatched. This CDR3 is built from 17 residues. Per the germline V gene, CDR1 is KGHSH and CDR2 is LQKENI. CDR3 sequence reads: CASSQGQGVFGSEKLFF. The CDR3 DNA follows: TGTGCCAGCTCCCAGGGACAGGGTGTGTTTGGATCAGAAAAACTGTTTTTT.

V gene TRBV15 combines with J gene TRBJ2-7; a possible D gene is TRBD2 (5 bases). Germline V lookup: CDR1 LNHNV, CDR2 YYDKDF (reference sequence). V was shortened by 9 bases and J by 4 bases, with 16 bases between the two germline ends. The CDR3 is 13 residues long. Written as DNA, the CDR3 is TGTGCCACGGGTCGGGGAGTTTCTTACGAGCAGTACTTC. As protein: CATGRGVSYEQYF.

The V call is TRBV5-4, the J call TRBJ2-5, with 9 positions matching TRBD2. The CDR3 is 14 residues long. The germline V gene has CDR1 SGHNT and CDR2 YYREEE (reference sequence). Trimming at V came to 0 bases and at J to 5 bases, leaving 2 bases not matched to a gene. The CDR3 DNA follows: TGTGCCAGCAGCTTGGCCAGCGGGAGGGAGACCCAGTACTTC. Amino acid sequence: CASSLASGRETQYF.

The chain's CDR3 is CASSLEEGKKLFF. In nucleotides, the CDR3 is TGTGCCAGCAGCTTAGAAGAGGGAAAAAAACTGTTTTTT. V is TRBV7-9 and J is TRBJ1-4; D is undetermined. Trimming cost V 1 base and J 9 bases, with 9 bases left between them. Per germline, CDR1 SEHNR and CDR2 FQNEAQ (reference sequence). The CDR3 sequence is 13 residues long. The full variable domain, with the rest looked up from reference TRBV7-9 and TRBJ1-4, is DTGVSQNPRHKITKRGQNVTFRCDPISEHNRLYWYRQTLGQGPEFLTYFQNEAQLEKSRLLSDRFSAERPKGSFSTLEIQRTEQGDSAMYLCASSLEEGKKLFFGSGTQLSVL.

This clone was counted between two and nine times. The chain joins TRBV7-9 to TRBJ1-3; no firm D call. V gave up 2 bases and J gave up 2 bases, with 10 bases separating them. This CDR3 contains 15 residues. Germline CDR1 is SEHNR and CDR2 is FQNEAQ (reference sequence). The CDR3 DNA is TGTGCCAGCAGCTTACGAGGAGTCGCTGGAAACACCATATATTTT. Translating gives CASSLRGVAGNTIYF.

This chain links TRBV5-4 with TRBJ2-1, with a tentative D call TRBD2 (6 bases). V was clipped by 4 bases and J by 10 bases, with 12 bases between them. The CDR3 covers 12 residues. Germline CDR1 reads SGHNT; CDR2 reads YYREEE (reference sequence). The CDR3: CASSVDGGEQFF. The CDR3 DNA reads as TGTGCCAGCAGCGTTGACGGAGGGGAGCAGTTCTTC.

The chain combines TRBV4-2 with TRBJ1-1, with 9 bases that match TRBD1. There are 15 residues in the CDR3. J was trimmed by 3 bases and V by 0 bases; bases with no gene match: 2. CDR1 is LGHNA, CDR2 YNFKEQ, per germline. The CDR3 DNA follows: TGTGCCAGCAGCCAAGACGACAGGGGGGACACTGAAGCTTTCTTT. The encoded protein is CASSQDDRGDTEAFF.

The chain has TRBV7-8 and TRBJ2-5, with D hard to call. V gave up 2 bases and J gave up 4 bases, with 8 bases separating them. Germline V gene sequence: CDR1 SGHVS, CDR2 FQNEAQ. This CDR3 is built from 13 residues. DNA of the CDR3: TGTGCCAGCAGCTTACTAGACGGAGAGACCCAGTACTTC. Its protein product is CASSLLDGETQYF.

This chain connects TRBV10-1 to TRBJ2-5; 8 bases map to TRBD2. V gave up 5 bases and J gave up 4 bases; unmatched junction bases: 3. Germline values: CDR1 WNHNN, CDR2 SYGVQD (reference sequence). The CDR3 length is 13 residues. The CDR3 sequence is CASSRTSGETQYF. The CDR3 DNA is TGCGCCAGCAGTAGAACTAGCGGAGAGACCCAGTACTTC.

CDR3 DNA: TGTGCCAGCAGCCAAGAGTCGGGGGGCGGGTCCGGGGAGCTGTTTTTT. Translating gives CASSQESGGGSGELFF. This chain joins TRBV4-2 and TRBJ2-2; perhaps TRBD2 as D (7 bases). There are 16 residues in the CDR3. Germline-derived CDR1 and CDR2 are LGHNA and YNFKEQ. The V gene lost 0 bases and the J gene lost 6 bases, with 14 bases spanning the gap.

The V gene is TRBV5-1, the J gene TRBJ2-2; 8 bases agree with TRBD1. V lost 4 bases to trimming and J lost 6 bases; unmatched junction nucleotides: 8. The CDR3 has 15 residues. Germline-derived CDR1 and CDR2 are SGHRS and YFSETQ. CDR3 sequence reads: CASSLTQGAPGELFF. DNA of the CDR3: TGCGCCAGCAGCCTGACTCAGGGGGCGCCCGGGGAGCTGTTTTTT. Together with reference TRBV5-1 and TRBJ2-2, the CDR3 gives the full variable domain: KAGVTQTPRYLIKTRGQQVTLSCSPISGHRSVSWYQQTPGQGLQFLFEYFSETQRNKGNFPGRFSGRQFSNSRSEMNVSTLELGDSALYLCASSLTQGAPGELFFGEGSRLTVL.

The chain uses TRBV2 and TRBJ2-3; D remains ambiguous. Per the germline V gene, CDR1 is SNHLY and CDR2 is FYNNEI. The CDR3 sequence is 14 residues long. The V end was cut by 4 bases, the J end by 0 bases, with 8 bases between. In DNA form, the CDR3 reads TGTGCCAGCAGTGTAGATACTAGCACAGATACGCAGTATTTT. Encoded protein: CASSVDTSTDTQYF.

The CDR3 spells CASSLRTGTNYGYTF. Written as DNA, the CDR3 is TGTGCCAGCTCACTGCGGACAGGGACCAACTATGGCTACACCTTC. V is TRBV18 and J is TRBJ1-2; 8 nucleotides agree with TRBD1. The CDR3 has 15 residues. Germline V gene lookup returns CDR1 KGHSH and CDR2 LQKENI. J lost 2 bases, V lost 4 bases, and 6 bases had no gene match.

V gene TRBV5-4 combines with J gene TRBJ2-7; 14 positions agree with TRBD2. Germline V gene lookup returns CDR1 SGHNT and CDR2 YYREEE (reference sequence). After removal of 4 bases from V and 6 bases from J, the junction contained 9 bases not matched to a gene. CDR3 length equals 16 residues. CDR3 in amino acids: CASSPYGTSGRSEQYF. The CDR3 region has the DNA TGTGCCAGCAGCCCTTACGGGACTAGCGGGAGATCCGAGCAGTACTTC.

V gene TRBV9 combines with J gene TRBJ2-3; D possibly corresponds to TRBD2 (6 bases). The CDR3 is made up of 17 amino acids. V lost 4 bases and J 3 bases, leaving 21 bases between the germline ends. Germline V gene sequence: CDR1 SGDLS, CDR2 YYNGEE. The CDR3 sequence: CASSPHSRAGTTDTQYF. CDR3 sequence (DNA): TGTGCCAGCAGCCCCCACTCCCGAGCGGGTACGACAGATACGCAGTATTTT. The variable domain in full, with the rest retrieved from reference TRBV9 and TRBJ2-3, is DSGVTQTPKHLITATGQRVTLRCSPRSGDLSVYWYQQSLDQGLQFLIQYYNGEERAKGNILERFSAQQFPDLHSELNLSSLELGDSALYFCASSPHSRAGTTDTQYFGPGTRLTVL.

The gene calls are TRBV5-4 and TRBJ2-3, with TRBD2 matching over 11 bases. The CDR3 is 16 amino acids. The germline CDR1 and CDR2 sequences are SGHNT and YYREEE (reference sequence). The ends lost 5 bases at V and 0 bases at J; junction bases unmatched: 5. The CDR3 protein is CASRFGTSGSTDTQYF. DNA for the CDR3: TGTGCCAGCAGGTTCGGGACTAGCGGTAGCACAGATACGCAGTATTTT.

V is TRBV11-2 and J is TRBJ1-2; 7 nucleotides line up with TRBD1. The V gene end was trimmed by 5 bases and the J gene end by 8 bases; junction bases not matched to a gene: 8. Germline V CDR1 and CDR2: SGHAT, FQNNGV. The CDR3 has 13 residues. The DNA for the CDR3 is TGTGCCAGCAGCCATCGACAGGACAGGGGCTACACCTTC. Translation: CASSHRQDRGYTF.

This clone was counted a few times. The CDR3 is CASSTDRPGQANQPQHF. CDR3 nucleotide sequence: TGTGCCAGTAGTACCGATCGACCGGGACAGGCTAATCAGCCCCAGCATTTT. The J gene is TRBJ1-5, the V gene TRBV19; 8 nucleotides match TRBD1. Germline loops: CDR1 LNHDA, CDR2 SQIVND (reference sequence). The V and J ends lost 4 bases and 4 bases, in that order; junction bases with no gene match: 12. The CDR3 has 17 amino acids.